This is a list of T cell receptor beta chains from one sample in a study of blood T cell repertoires in COVID-19. Using immunoSEQ multiplex PCR, the repertoire was profiled, and TCRdb retains in-frame clones only, with some absent. Of more than 200,000 clones listed, approximately 80% were seen once; the top ten hold 7.4%. Sequences were obtained from PBMCs or T cells enriched from blood (not recorded which). The receptors stem from a woman aged 40-49 years with acute COVID-19. Both conserved end residues are part of each CDR3. Each record gives: J gene, CDR3 length, D gene, clone size, V gene, CDR3 protein, CDR3 DNA. The D gene is left open where the match is weak. Part of the rows lack a size; the others show once, few, many or a class for expanded clones.

TRBJ1-2,18,TRBD1,many,TRBV5-5,CASSLAIMTGLGDYGYTF,TGTGCCAGCAGCTTGGCCATTATGACAGGGCTTGGTGACTATGGCTACACCTTC
TRBJ1-3,16,NA,few,TRBV7-6,CASSKGTPGSGNTIYF,TGTGCCAGCAGCAAGGGGACTCCTGGTTCTGGAAACACCATATATTTT
TRBJ2-1,17,TRBD2,NA,TRBV5-4,CASSSLGGLAGDNEQFF,TGTGCCAGCAGCTCCCTTGGGGGACTAGCGGGAGACAATGAGCAGTTCTTC
TRBJ2-2,12,TRBD1,NA,TRBV29-1,CSVRQGAGELFF,TGCAGCGTGAGACAGGGTGCCGGGGAGCTGTTTTTT
TRBJ1-1,14,NA,NA,TRBV7-2,CASSFRQVNTEAFF,TGTGCCAGCAGCTTTAGACAGGTTAACACTGAAGCTTTCTTT
TRBJ1-1,15,NA,NA,TRBV28,CASSPPWGENTEAFF,TGTGCCAGCAGTCCTCCTTGGGGAGAGAACACTGAAGCTTTCTTT
TRBJ2-1,14,TRBD2,NA,TRBV6-6,CASSYRGGHNEQFF,TGTGCCAGCAGTTACCGGGGGGGGCACAATGAGCAGTTCTTC
TRBJ2-2,14,NA,NA,TRBV5-1,CASSLGDYTGELFF,TGCGCCAGCAGCTTGGGCGATTATACCGGGGAGCTGTTTTTT
TRBJ2-3,15,NA,NA,TRBV5-4,CASSLGGAVTDTQYF,TGTGCCAGCAGCTTAGGGGGGGCGGTAACAGATACGCAGTATTTT
TRBJ2-3,15,TRBD2,NA,TRBV3-1/TRBV3-2,CASSQGPGTTLTQYF,TGTGCCAGCAGCCAAGGTCCCGGGACTACCTTAACGCAGTATTTT
TRBJ1-5,15,TRBD1,NA,TRBV6-5,CASRPTGGAGQPQHF,TGTGCCAGCAGGCCGACAGGGGGCGCGGGTCAGCCCCAGCATTTT
TRBJ2-7,19,TRBD2,NA,TRBV11-2,CASSLAANKASGRAYEQYF,TGTGCCAGCAGCTTAGCGGCTAATAAGGCTAGCGGGAGGGCCTACGAGCAGTACTTC
TRBJ1-6,15,NA,NA,TRBV3-1/TRBV3-2,CASSPRAMGSSPLHF,TGTGCCAGCAGCCCCCGGGCCATGGGGAGTTCACCCCTCCACTTT
TRBJ2-7,14,NA,NA,TRBV13,CASSLGSSEYEQYF,TGTGCCAGCAGCTTAGGCTCATCCGAGTACGAGCAGTACTTC
TRBJ2-7,16,TRBD2,NA,TRBV6-5,CASSYGLAGGAYEQYF,TGTGCCAGCAGTTATGGGTTAGCGGGGGGTGCCTACGAGCAGTACTTC
TRBJ2-7,15,TRBD1,NA,TRBV9,CASSVGPGGTYEQYF,TGTGCCAGCAGCGTAGGACCAGGGGGCACCTACGAGCAGTACTTC
TRBJ2-3,16,NA,NA,TRBV7-9,CASNPGRGASTDTQYF,TGTGCCAGCAACCCAGGGAGGGGGGCCTCCACAGATACGCAGTATTTT
TRBJ2-5,15,TRBD1,NA,TRBV18,CASSPNRGSGETQYF,TGTGCCAGCTCACCCAACAGGGGGTCAGGGGAGACCCAGTACTTC
TRBJ2-3,13,NA,NA,TRBV7-5,CARSGVGLATQYF,TGTGCCAGAAGCGGAGTGGGACTAGCTACGCAGTATTTT
TRBJ1-2,15,TRBD1,NA,TRBV7-2,CASSSGGTAHYGYTF,TGTGCCAGCAGCTCGGGGGGGACAGCCCACTATGGCTACACCTTC
TRBJ2-7,13,NA,NA,TRBV7-6,CASSLTVDYEQYF,TGTGCCAGCAGCTTAACAGTGGACTACGAGCAGTACTTC
TRBJ1-6,16,NA,NA,TRBV9,CASSATGFLGNSPLHF,TGTGCCAGCAGCGCAACGGGTTTCTTAGGCAATTCACCCCTCCACTTT
TRBJ2-3,18,TRBD2,NA,TRBV24-1,CATSDLDPKRGGTDTQYF,TGTGCCACCAGTGATTTAGATCCCAAGCGGGGGGGCACAGATACGCAGTATTTT
TRBJ2-1,15,TRBD1,NA,TRBV9,CASSGRTGGFNEQFF,TGTGCCAGCAGCGGGAGGACAGGGGGCTTCAATGAGCAGTTCTTC
TRBJ1-2,18,NA,NA,TRBV5-4,CASSLDFVNPIANYGYTF,TGTGCCAGCAGCTTAGACTTTGTCAACCCAATCGCTAACTATGGCTACACCTTC
TRBJ1-5,14,TRBD1,NA,TRBV24-1,CATSDRQGNQPQHF,TGTGCCACCAGTGATCGACAGGGGAATCAGCCCCAGCATTTT
TRBJ2-1,13,NA,NA,TRBV30,CAWSVDRVNEQFF,TGTGCCTGGAGTGTGGACAGAGTGAATGAGCAGTTCTTC
TRBJ2-1,17,TRBD2,NA,TRBV14,CASSYLGAGGLLGEQFF,TGTGCCAGCAGCTACCTAGGGGCGGGAGGCCTCCTCGGGGAGCAGTTCTTC
TRBJ1-2,15,NA,NA,TRBV18,CASSVVSGTNYGYTF,TGTGCCAGCTCAGTCGTGTCAGGGACTAACTATGGCTACACCTTC
TRBJ2-3,14,TRBD1,once,TRBV28,CASLETGRADTQYF,TGTGCCAGCCTTGAGACAGGGCGGGCAGATACGCAGTATTTT
TRBJ1-2,17,NA,once,TRBV5-4,CASSLWGWAGDQYGYTF,TGTGCCAGCAGCTTGTGGGGCTGGGCAGGGGATCAATATGGCTACACCTTC
TRBJ2-6,14,NA,few,TRBV10-3,CANKRESGANVLTF,TGTGCCAACAAGAGGGAGTCTGGGGCCAACGTCCTGACTTTC
TRBJ1-5,16,TRBD1,NA,TRBV6-1,CASSEAVTGGHQPQHF,TGTGCCAGCAGTGAAGCCGTGACAGGGGGCCATCAGCCCCAGCATTTT
TRBJ1-6,15,TRBD1,NA,TRBV5-1,CASSPVTGGGSPLHF,TGCGCCAGCAGCCCGGTAACAGGGGGCGGCTCACCCCTCCACTTT
TRBJ2-3,16,TRBD1,NA,TRBV28,CASSSSGQGLLNTQYF,TGTGCCAGCAGTTCCTCGGGACAGGGACTTCTAAATACGCAGTATTTT
TRBJ2-5,14,NA,NA,TRBV19,CASSTAGLQETQYF,TGTGCCAGTAGTACGGCAGGGCTACAAGAGACCCAGTACTTC
TRBJ2-1,20,TRBD2,NA,TRBV3-1/TRBV3-2,CASSPQQQRGRRSSYNEQFF,TGTGCCAGCAGCCCGCAGCAACAGCGGGGTCGTCGGAGCTCCTACAATGAGCAGTTCTTC
TRBJ2-5,13,TRBD1,NA,TRBV5-8,CASRNRGRETQYF,TGTGCCAGCAGAAACAGGGGGAGAGAGACCCAGTACTTC
TRBJ2-2,13,TRBD1,NA,TRBV5-6,CASSLSRGRELFF,TGTGCCAGCAGCTTAAGTAGGGGGCGGGAGCTGTTTTTT
TRBJ1-5,14,NA,many,TRBV7-6,CASSAGAQGEPQHF,TGTGCCAGCAGCGCAGGGGCCCAGGGTGAGCCCCAGCATTTT
TRBJ2-6,15,NA,NA,TRBV5-1,CASRYSGPGANVLTF,TGCGCCAGCAGATACTCAGGGCCTGGGGCCAACGTCCTGACTTTC
TRBJ1-4,16,NA,NA,TRBV3-1/TRBV3-2,CASSQYLTAGGEKLFF,TGTGCCAGCAGCCAATATTTGACGGCGGGCGGTGAAAAACTGTTTTTT
TRBJ1-2,14,TRBD1,few,TRBV9,CASSVDRGDYGYTF,TGTGCCAGCAGCGTAGACAGGGGTGACTATGGCTACACCTTC
TRBJ1-5,14,NA,NA,TRBV6-1,CASSEGQSNQPQHF,TGTGCCAGCAGTGAAGGACAGAGTAATCAGCCCCAGCATTTT
TRBJ1-6,15,TRBD1,NA,TRBV27,CASSYLQGARSPLHF,TGTGCCAGCAGCTACCTACAGGGGGCACGTTCACCCCTCCACTTT
TRBJ1-2,14,TRBD1,NA,TRBV19,CASSPDREGYGYTF,TGTGCCAGTAGTCCGGACAGGGAGGGCTATGGCTACACCTTC
TRBJ2-1,18,TRBD1,NA,TRBV6-2/TRBV6-3,CASSRQGLTLSSYNEQFF,TGTGCCAGCAGTAGACAGGGGCTCACCTTAAGCTCCTACAATGAGCAGTTCTTC
TRBJ2-7,15,TRBD1,NA,TRBV5-1,CASSLSGTASYEQYF,TGCGCCAGCAGCTTATCGGGGACAGCTTCCTACGAGCAGTACTTC
TRBJ2-1,16,TRBD1,once,TRBV3-1/TRBV3-2,CASSHPETGTHNEQFF,TGTGCCAGCAGCCACCCCGAGACAGGGACACACAATGAGCAGTTCTTC
TRBJ2-7,13,NA,NA,TRBV7-2,CASSLVAGYEQYF,TGTGCCAGCAGCTTAGTGGCGGGCTACGAGCAGTACTTC
TRBJ2-1,14,TRBD2,few,TRBV28,CASSPPGGKNEQFF,TGTGCCAGCAGTCCCCCGGGGGGGAAAAATGAGCAGTTCTTC
TRBJ1-5,18,NA,NA,TRBV2,CASSGEAGRVVSNQPQHF,TGTGCCAGCAGTGGGGAGGCAGGTAGAGTCGTAAGCAATCAGCCCCAGCATTTT
TRBJ2-7,17,TRBD2,NA,TRBV4-1,CASSQEGGLAGGREQYF,TGCGCCAGCAGCCAAGAGGGCGGACTAGCGGGAGGACGCGAGCAGTACTTC
TRBJ1-4,12,NA,NA,TRBV14,CASSQINEKLFF,TGTGCCAGCAGCCAAATAAATGAAAAACTGTTTTTT
TRBJ1-2,13,NA,NA,TRBV7-9,CASSPGINYGYTF,TGTGCCAGCAGCCCAGGGATCAACTATGGCTACACCTTC
TRBJ1-5,14,NA,NA,TRBV7-9,CASSLFGGNQPQHF,TGTGCCAGCAGCTTATTCGGGGGGAATCAGCCCCAGCATTTT
TRBJ1-1,16,NA,NA,TRBV4-1,CASSQVPTGLNTEAFF,TGCGCCAGCAGCCAAGTCCCCACAGGGCTGAACACTGAAGCTTTCTTT
TRBJ1-5,15,NA,NA,TRBV4-3,CASSPGSGANQPQHF,TGCGCCAGCAGCCCAGGGTCGGGAGCTAATCAGCCCCAGCATTTT
TRBJ2-1,16,NA,once,TRBV7-3,CASSSENRRSYNEQFF,TGTGCCAGCAGCTCAGAAAACCGGCGGTCCTACAATGAGCAGTTCTTC